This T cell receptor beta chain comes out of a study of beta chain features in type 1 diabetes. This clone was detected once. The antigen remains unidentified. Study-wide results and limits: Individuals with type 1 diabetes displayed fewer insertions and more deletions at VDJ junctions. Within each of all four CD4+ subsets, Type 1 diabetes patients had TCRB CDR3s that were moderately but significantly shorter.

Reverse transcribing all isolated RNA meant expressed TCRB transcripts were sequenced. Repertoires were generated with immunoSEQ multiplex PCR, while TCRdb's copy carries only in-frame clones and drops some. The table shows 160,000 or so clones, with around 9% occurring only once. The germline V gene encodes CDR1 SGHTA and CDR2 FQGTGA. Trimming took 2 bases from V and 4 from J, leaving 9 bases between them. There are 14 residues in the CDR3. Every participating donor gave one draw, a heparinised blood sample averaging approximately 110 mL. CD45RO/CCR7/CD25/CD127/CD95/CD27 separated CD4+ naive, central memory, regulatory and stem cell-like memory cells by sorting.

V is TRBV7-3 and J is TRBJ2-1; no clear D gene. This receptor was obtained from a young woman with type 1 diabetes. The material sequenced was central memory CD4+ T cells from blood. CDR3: CASSLGWRYNEQFF. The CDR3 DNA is TGTGCCAGCAGCTTAGGATGGCGGTACAATGAGCAGTTCTTC.